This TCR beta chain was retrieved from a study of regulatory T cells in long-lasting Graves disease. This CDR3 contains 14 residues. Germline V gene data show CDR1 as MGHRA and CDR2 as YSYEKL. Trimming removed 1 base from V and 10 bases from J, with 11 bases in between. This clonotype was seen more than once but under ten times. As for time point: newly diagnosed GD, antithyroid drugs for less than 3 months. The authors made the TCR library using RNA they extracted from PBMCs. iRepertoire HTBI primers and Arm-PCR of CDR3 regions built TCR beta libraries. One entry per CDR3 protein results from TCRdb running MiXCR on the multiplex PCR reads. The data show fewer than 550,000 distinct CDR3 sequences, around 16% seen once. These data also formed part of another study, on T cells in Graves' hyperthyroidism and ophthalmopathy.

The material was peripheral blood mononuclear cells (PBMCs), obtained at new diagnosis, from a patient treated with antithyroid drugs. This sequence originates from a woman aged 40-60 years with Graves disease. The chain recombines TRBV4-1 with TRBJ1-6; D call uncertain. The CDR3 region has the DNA TGCGCCAGCAGCCAAGCTTTCGGGAAATCACCCCTCCACTTT. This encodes CASSQAFGKSPLHF.